Listed below are T cell receptor beta chains from one sample, sequenced in a study of CD8+CD57+ T cells in acquired aplastic anemia. In TCRdb, the reads were re-called with MiXCR into one record per CDR3 protein. This sample has tens of thousands of distinct CDR3 sequences; 40% to 55% occur once, and the top ten carry approximately 62%. The specimen was sorted CD4+, CD8+, or CD8+CD57+ T cells (not recorded which) from PBMCs. These receptors all come from a human donor in good health, serving as a control. Each CDR3 is given with its conserved first and last residue. D genes are given only for firm matches. Not every row has a clone size; where given, it reads once, few, many or a size class.

V	size	D	J	DNA	CDR3
TRBV25-1	NA	NA	TRBJ2-3	TGTGCCAGTACCTCTTGGGCAGATACGCAGTATTTT	CASTSWADTQYF
TRBV29-1	many	NA	TRBJ1-2	TGCAGCGTATCGGACAGTTATGGCTACACCTTC	CSVSDSYGYTF
TRBV10-1	NA	NA	TRBJ1-6	TGCGCCAGCACGATCGACCGGGGAGCTGATTCACCCCTCCACTTT	CASTIDRGADSPLHF
TRBV7-3	NA	NA	TRBJ2-7	TGTGCCAGCAGCCCTAGCAGATCAGGGGTTTTCGAGCAGTACTTC	CASSPSRSGVFEQYF
TRBV19	NA	NA	TRBJ1-2	TGTGCCAGTAGTATAGCCCCCTCAGGGGGCTACACCTTC	CASSIAPSGGYTF
TRBV10-3	NA	NA	TRBJ1-2	TGTGCCAGCAAGAGCGGACTCTATGGCTACACCTTC	CASKSGLYGYTF
TRBV12-3/TRBV12-4	many	TRBD1	TRBJ2-3	TGTGCCAGTTCCTATAGGCGTCAGGGGGCATACTCTGGCACAGATACGCAGTATTTT	CASSYRRQGAYSGTDTQYF
TRBV6-1	NA	NA	TRBJ2-6	TGTGCCAGCAGTCTTCAGGGATCTGGGGCCAACGTCCTGACTTTC	CASSLQGSGANVLTF
TRBV27	few	NA	TRBJ2-5	TGTGCCAGCAGCGCCCACGAAGGACTCTCTGAAGAGACCCAGTACTTC	CASSAHEGLSEETQYF
TRBV2	few	NA	TRBJ2-3	TGTGCCAGCAGTGAAACAGGCACCACAGATACGCAGTATTTT	CASSETGTTDTQYF
TRBV4-1	many	NA	TRBJ1-2	TGCGCCAGCAGCCAAGATCCGGCAGGGCGAGTTGGCTACACCTTC	CASSQDPAGRVGYTF
TRBV6-5	many	NA	TRBJ2-5	TGTGCCAGCAGTTACGGGGTCAAGTCAGAGGACCAGTACTTC	CASSYGVKSEDQYF
TRBV15	NA	TRBD2	TRBJ2-7	TGTGCCACCAGCAGCCTAGGGACTACCTACGAGCAGTACTTC	CATSSLGTTYEQYF
TRBV10-3	NA	NA	TRBJ1-1	TGTGCCATCAGTGACTCGGGGAACACTGAAGCTTTCTTT	CAISDSGNTEAFF
TRBV2	NA	TRBD1	TRBJ1-2	TGTGCCAGCCTTCGGGACAGCTCAGTTGGCTACACCTTC	CASLRDSSVGYTF
TRBV15	NA	NA	TRBJ1-2	TGTGCCACCAGCCCGGGTAGGTACGTGCGCTATGGCTACACCTTC	CATSPGRYVRYGYTF
TRBV7-8	many	TRBD1	TRBJ1-1	TGTGCCAGCAGCCAGGGGACAGGGAGAATCACTGAAGCTTTCTTT	CASSQGTGRITEAFF
TRBV20-1	NA	TRBD2	TRBJ2-7	TGCAGTGCTAGAGTAGGGACTAGCGGGAACGAGCAGTACTTC	CSARVGTSGNEQYF
TRBV5-1	NA	NA	TRBJ2-5	TGCGCCAGCAGCTTCCGAGGCGGCGAAGAGACCCAGTACTTC	CASSFRGGEETQYF
TRBV12-3/TRBV12-4	many	NA	TRBJ2-1	TGTGCCAGCAGTCAAGACACGACCTACAATGAGCAGTTCTTC	CASSQDTTYNEQFF
TRBV12-3/TRBV12-4	many	NA	TRBJ2-1	TGTGCCAGCAGTCTACCGGGATCACCCGACGGGAATGAGCAGTTCTTC	CASSLPGSPDGNEQFF
TRBV25-1	NA	NA	TRBJ1-5	TGTGCCAGCAGTGAATACGGAATGGGGTGCAATCAGCCCCAGCATTTT	CASSEYGMGCNQPQHF
TRBV10-3	NA	NA	TRBJ2-5	TGTGCCATCAGTGAAGGGATTAGTAGGACCCAGTACTTC	CAISEGISRTQYF
TRBV25-1	NA	NA	TRBJ2-3	TGCGCCAGCAGTGATTACCGGGACTCCAATCGCAATGAGCAGTATTTT	CASSDYRDSNRNEQYF
TRBV19	few	NA	TRBJ2-7	TGTGCCAGTAGTATAAGTGGCTCTTTGGACGAGCAGTACTTC	CASSISGSLDEQYF
TRBV7-9	many	TRBD1	TRBJ2-3	TGTGCCATTAGGGACAGTTTCACAGATACGCAGTATTTT	CAIRDSFTDTQYF
TRBV27	NA	NA	TRBJ2-1	TGTGCCAGCAGTTTGCGGGGGCCCTTCAATGAGCAGTTCTTC	CASSLRGPFNEQFF